This T cell receptor (beta chain) stems from a study of cytomegalovirus exposure and HLA in healthy donors. V lost 5 bases to trimming and J lost 3 bases, with 13 bases between them. The germline V gene has CDR1 MNHEY and CDR2 SMNVEV (reference sequence). This CDR3 is 14 amino acids long. The primer mix had 60 Vbeta and 13 Jbeta primers. Some clones are missing from TCRdb's copy, which holds only in-frame ones; the method was immunoSEQ multiplex PCR. The top ten clones hold less than 2% of a sample with about 200,000 clones, roughly three quarters of them seen once. What was sequenced was PBMCs. The rearrangement uses TRBV27 and TRBJ1-1, with TRBD1 as a possible D gene (5 bases). The source is a man aged 45-60 years in good health and CMV-seronegative. For the CDR3, the DNA is TGTGCCAGCAGTCCTCGCAGGGTCGACACTGAAGCTTTCTTT. Translation gives CASSPRRVDTEAFF.